The rows below give T cell receptor beta chains drawn from one sample of a study of blood T cells in healthy people across ages. TCRdb re-called the 5' RACE reads with MiXCR, one entry per CDR3 protein. The sample includes approximately 800,000 distinct CDR3 sequences, more than 50% of them seen just once. Sequences were obtained from blood. The receptors were gathered from a man aged 35 to 55 in good health. Both conserved end residues are trimmed from each CDR3. A D gene is named only where the DNA matches it firmly.

V	J	length	D	CDR3
TRBV14	TRBJ2-3	14	.	ASSQDRGATADTQY
TRBV29-1	TRBJ2-1	14	TRBD1	SARGQGPLLYNEQF
TRBV28	TRBJ1-1	13	.	ASSPAMVPKRGAF
TRBV20-1	TRBJ2-3	10	TRBD2	SSPGLKTAQY
TRBV20-1	TRBJ1-1	11	.	SASPASNTEAF
TRBV2	.	11	.	ASKTGEQETQY
TRBV29-1	TRBJ2-7	12	.	SADTTGSSYEQY
TRBV2	TRBJ2-3	14	.	ASSEQTRTHTDTQY
TRBV20-1	TRBJ1-3	14	.	SARVSRSFSGNTIY
TRBV6-1	TRBJ2-3	16	TRBD1	ASSEAYRDRGFGDTQY
TRBV24-1	TRBJ2-3	16	TRBD2	ATREGTSGRTGTDTQY